The rows below give T cell receptor beta chains drawn from one sample of a study of T cells in Graves' hyperthyroidism and ophthalmopathy. Via MiXCR, TCRdb re-called the multiplex PCR reads, giving one row per CDR3 protein. The sample yields 400,000 to 500,000 distinct CDR3 sequences, roughly 13% seen once. The sequenced sample consisted of blood. Receptors were obtained from a woman under 30 with Graves' hyperthyroidism. Both conserved end residues are trimmed from each CDR3. Each record gives: J gene, V gene, CDR3 protein.

>TRBJ2-1|TRBV27
ASSPRPTSGSINEQF
>TRBJ1-5|TRBV12-3/TRBV12-4
ASSRGQGGGVSNQPQH
>TRBJ2-7|TRBV27
ASKGGDYEQY
>TRBJ1-5|TRBV28
ASSAGTGGFQPQH
>TRBJ2-1|TRBV12-3/TRBV12-4
ASSLRSGRADEQF
>TRBJ2-7|TRBV3-1
ASSQAAGGQGEQY
>TRBJ2-3|TRBV10-3
AIDGQGASAADTQY
>TRBJ2-7|TRBV30
AWSVVGRGYYEQY
>TRBJ2-1|TRBV27
ASSSPRVDAYNEQF
>TRBJ2-1|TRBV12-3/TRBV12-4
ASSFGQNHNEQF
>TRBJ1-1|TRBV27
ASRHMNTEAF
>TRBJ2-3|TRBV28
ASSLPLDSFTDTQY
>TRBJ2-7|TRBV10-3
ASSKAWVGGNEQY
>TRBJ2-2|TRBV10-3
AISIGTGNTGELF
>TRBJ2-3|TRBV10-1
ASREDRLGNTQY
>TRBJ2-1|TRBV7-8
ASSFSDEQF
>TRBJ2-7|TRBV3-1
ASSQTYTSYEQY
>TRBJ2-1|TRBV30
AWSLTSGRAYEQF
>TRBJ1-2|TRBV5-1
ASSSPTGLNGYT
>TRBJ1-1|TRBV5-1
ASSPMTGPNTEAF
>TRBJ1-6|TRBV19
ASSPGQGAIGNSPLH
>TRBJ2-7|TRBV6-2/TRBV6-3
ASSYHRDRGTYEQY
>TRBJ2-7|TRBV5-1
ASAVTGTREREQY
>TRBJ2-7|TRBV6-2/TRBV6-3
ASRKRLSPSDEQY
>TRBJ2-7|TRBV6-2/TRBV6-3
ASKGENYEQY
>TRBJ1-1|TRBV15
ATSRELKYTEAF
>TRBJ2-1|TRBV6-2/TRBV6-3
ASSYVRGISYNEQF
>TRBJ1-4|TRBV11-2
ASSLRAAEKLF
>TRBJ1-1|TRBV7-3
ASSLTPNTEAF
>TRBJ2-1|TRBV5-1
ASSLAGSGYEQF
>TRBJ2-7|TRBV7-9
ASSSTGDNEQY
>TRBJ2-3|TRBV19
ASSGTGQTSTDTQY
>TRBJ2-3|TRBV29-1
SVQQGQDTQY
>TRBJ2-4|TRBV6-2/TRBV6-3
ASSSRDRDYWEIAKNIQY
>TRBJ1-2|TRBV20-1
SGAPNYGYT
>TRBJ2-5|TRBV6-2/TRBV6-3
ASSFNLVGETQY
>TRBJ1-5|TRBV2
ASSEAQTGGRQPQH
>TRBJ1-1|TRBV18
ASSPFGGRNTEAF
>TRBJ2-3|TRBV20-1
SASPPGLGKDTQY
>TRBJ2-2|TRBV6-9
ASSYQQGGLSGELF
>TRBJ1-5|TRBV20-1
SASPQVLGNQPQH
>TRBJ2-1|TRBV12-3/TRBV12-4
ASRTGTSANEQF